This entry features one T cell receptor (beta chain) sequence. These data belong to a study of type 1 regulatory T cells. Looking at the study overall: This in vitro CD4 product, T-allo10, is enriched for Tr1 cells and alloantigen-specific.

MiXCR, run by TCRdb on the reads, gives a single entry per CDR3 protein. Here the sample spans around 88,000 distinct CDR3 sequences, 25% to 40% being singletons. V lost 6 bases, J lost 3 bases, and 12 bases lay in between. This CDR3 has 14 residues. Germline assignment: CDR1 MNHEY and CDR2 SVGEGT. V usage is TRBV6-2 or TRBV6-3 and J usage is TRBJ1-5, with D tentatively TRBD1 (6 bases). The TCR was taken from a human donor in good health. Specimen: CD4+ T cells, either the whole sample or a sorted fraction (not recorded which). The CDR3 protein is CASRTGGANQPQHF. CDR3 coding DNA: TGTGCCAGCAGGACGGGGGGCGCCAATCAGCCCCAGCATTTT.